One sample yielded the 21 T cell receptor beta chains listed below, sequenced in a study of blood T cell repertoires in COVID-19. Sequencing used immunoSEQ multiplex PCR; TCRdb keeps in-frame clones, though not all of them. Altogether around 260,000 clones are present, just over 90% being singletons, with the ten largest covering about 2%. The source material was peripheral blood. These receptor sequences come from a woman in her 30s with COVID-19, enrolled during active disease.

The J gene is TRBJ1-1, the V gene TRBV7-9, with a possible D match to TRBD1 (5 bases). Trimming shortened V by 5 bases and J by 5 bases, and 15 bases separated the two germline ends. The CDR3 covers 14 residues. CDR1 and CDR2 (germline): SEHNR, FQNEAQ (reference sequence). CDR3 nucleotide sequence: TGTGCCAGCAGCCCCGTCCCAGGGTTAACTGAAGCTTTCTTT. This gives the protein CASSPVPGLTEAFF.

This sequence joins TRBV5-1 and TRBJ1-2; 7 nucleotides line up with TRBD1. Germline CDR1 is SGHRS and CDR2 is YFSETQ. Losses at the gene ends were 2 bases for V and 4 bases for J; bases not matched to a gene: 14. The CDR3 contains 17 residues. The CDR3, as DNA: TGCGCCAGCAGCTTCATCTCCGGGACAGCCCACGCCTATGGCTACACCTTC. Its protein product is CASSFISGTAHAYGYTF.

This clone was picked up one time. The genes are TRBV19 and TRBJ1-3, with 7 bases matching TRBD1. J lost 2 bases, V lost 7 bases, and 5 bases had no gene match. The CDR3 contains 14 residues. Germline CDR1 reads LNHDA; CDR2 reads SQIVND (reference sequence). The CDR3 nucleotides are TGTGCCAGTACCGCGGACAGGACTGGAAACACCATATATTTT. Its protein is CASTADRTGNTIYF.

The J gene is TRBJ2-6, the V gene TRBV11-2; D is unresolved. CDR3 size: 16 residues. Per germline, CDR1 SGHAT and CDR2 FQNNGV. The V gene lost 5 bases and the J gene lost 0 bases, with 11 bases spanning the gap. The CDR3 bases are TGTGCCAGCAGCCCCGGAGTTTTCTCTGGGGCCAACGTCCTGACTTTC. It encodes CASSPGVFSGANVLTF. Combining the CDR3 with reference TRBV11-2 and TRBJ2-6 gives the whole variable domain EAGVAQSPRYKIIEKRQSVAFWCNPISGHATLYWYQQILGQGPKLLIQFQNNGVVDDSQLPKDRFSAERLKGVDSTLKIQPAKLEDSAVYLCASSPGVFSGANVLTFGAGSRLTVL.

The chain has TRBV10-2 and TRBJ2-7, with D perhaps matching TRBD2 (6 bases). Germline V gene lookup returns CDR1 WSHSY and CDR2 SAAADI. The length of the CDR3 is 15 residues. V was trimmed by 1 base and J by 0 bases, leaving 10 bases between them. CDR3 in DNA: TGCGCCAGCAGTGAGTGGGAGACTAGCTCCTACGAGCAGTACTTC. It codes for CASSEWETSSYEQYF.

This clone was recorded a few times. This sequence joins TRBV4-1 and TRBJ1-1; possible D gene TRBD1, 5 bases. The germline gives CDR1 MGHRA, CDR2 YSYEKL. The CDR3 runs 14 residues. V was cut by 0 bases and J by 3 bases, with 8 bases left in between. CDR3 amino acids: CASSQEPGYTEAFF. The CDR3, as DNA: TGCGCCAGCAGCCAAGAACCAGGGTACACTGAAGCTTTCTTT.

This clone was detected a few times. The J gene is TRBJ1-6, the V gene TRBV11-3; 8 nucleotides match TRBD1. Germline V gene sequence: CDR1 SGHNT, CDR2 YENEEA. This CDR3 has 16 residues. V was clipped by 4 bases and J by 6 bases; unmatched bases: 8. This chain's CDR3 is CASSSPDRAGNSPLHF. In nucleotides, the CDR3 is TGTGCCAGCAGCTCTCCGGACAGGGCAGGTAATTCACCCCTCCACTTT.

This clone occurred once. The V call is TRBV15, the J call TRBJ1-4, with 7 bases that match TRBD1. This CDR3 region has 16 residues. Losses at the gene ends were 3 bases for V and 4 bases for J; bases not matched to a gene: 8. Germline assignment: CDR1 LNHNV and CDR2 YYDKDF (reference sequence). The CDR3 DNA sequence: TGTGCCACCAGCAGGGGGCGACAGGGCAATAATGAAAAACTGTTTTTT. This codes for CATSRGRQGNNEKLFF.

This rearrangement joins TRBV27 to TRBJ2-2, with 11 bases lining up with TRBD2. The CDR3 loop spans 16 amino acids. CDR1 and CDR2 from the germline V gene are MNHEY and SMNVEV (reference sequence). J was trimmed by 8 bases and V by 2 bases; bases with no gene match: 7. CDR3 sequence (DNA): TGTGCCAGCAGTTTACCGCCGACTAGCGGGATGGGGGAGCTGTTTTTT. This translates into CASSLPPTSGMGELFF.

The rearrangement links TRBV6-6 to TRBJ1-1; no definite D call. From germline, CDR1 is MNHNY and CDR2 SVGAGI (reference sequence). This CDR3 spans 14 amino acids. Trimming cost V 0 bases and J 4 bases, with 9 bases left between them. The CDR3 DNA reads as TGTGCCAGCAGTTACTCGACGCGGGGCACTGAAGCTTTCTTT. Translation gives CASSYSTRGTEAFF.

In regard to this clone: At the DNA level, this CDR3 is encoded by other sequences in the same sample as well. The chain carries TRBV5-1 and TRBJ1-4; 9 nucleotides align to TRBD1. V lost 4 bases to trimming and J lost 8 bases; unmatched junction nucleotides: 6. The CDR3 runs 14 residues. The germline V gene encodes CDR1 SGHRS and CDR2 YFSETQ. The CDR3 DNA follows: TGCGCCAGCAGCCCGGGACAGGGAGAAGAAAAACTGTTTTTT. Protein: CASSPGQGEEKLFF. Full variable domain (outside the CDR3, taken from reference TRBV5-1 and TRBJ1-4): KAGVTQTPRYLIKTRGQQVTLSCSPISGHRSVSWYQQTPGQGLQFLFEYFSETQRNKGNFPGRFSGRQFSNSRSEMNVSTLELGDSALYLCASSPGQGEEKLFFGSGTQLSVL.

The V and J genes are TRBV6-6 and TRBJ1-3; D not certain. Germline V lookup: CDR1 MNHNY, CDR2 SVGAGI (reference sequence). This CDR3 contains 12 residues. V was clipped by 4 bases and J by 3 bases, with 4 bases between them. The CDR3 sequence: CASSSGGNTIYF. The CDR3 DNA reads TGTGCCAGCAGTTCGGGTGGAAACACCATATATTTT.

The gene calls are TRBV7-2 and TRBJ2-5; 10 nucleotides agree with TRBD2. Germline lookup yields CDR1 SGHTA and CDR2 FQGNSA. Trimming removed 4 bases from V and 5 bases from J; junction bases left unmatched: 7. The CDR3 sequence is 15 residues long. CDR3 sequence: CASSSPAGGVETQYF. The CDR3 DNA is TGTGCCAGCAGCTCCCCAGCGGGAGGGGTGGAGACCCAGTACTTC. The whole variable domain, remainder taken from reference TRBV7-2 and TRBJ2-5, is GAGVSQSPSNKVTEKGKDVELRCDPISGHTALYWYRQSLGQGLEFLIYFQGNSAPDKSGLPSDRFSAERTGGSVSTLTIQRTQQEDSAVYLCASSSPAGGVETQYFGPGTRLLVL.

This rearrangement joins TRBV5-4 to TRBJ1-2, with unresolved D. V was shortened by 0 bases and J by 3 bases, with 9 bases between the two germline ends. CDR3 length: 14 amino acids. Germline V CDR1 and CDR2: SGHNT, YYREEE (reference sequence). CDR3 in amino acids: CASSLVQQDYGYTF. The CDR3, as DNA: TGTGCCAGCAGCTTGGTACAGCAGGACTATGGCTACACCTTC.

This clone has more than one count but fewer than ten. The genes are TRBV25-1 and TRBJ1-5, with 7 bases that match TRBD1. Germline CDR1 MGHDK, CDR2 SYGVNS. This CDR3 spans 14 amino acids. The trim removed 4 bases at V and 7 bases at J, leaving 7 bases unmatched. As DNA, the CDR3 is TGTGCCAGCAGTGGAGGGGGCTATGGACAGCCCCAGCATTTT. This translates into CASSGGGYGQPQHF.

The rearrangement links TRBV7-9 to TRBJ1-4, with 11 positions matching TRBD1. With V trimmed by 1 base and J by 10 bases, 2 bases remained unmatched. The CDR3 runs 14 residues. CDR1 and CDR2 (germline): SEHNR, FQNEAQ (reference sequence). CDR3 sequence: CASSLGTGGVKLFF. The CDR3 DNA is TGTGCCAGCAGCTTAGGGACAGGGGGCGTAAAACTGTTTTTT.

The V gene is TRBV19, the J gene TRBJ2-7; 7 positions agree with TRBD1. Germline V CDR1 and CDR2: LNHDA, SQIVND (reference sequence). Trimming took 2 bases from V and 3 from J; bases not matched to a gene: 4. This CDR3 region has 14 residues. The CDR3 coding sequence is TGTGCCAGTAGTATAACCACAGGGGACTACGAGCAGTACTTC. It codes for CASSITTGDYEQYF.

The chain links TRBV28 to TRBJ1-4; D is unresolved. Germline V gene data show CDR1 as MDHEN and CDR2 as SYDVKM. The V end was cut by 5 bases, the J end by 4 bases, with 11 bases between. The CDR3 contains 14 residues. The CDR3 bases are TGTGCCAGCAGTAATGCCGGGAGTAATGAAAAACTGTTTTTT. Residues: CASSNAGSNEKLFF.

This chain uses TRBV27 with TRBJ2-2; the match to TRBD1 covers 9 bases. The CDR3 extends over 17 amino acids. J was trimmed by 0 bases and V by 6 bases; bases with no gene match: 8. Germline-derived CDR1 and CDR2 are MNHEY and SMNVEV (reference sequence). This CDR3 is CASSPPGQGSNTGELFF. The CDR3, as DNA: TGTGCCAGCAGCCCTCCCGGACAGGGGTCGAACACCGGGGAGCTGTTTTTT.

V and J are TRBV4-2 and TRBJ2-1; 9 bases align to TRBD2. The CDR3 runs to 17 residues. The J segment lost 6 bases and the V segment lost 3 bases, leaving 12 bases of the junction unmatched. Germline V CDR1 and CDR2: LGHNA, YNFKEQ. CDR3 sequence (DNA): TGTGCCAGCAGCCACACTCCCACTGGCGGGAGGGCCAATGAGCAGTTCTTC. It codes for CASSHTPTGGRANEQFF.

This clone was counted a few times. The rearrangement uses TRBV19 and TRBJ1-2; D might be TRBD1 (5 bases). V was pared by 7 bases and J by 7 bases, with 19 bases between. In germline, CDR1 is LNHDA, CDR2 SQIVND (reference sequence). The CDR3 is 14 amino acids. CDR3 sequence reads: CASTWGGSSGGYTF. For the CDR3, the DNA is TGTGCCAGTACCTGGGGGGGGAGCTCGGGTGGCTACACCTTC.